Included here is one TCR beta chain sequence, with context. The germline CDR1 and CDR2 sequences are MNHEY and SMNVEV (reference sequence). CDR3 length equals 12 residues. The V gene lost 2 bases and the J gene lost 10 bases, with 9 bases spanning the gap. With random hexamers, reverse transcription was performed on roughly 0.5 to 1 ug of RNA. By means of immunoSEQ multiplex PCR, TCR beta CDR3 spanning 54 Vbeta and 13 Jbeta underwent amplification. MiXCR, applied by TCRdb to the immunoSEQ multiplex PCR reads, yields one record per CDR3 protein. The table has approximately 19,000 distinct CDR3 sequences, approximately 95% seen once. The source of the sample is a study of CD8 T cells in Susac syndrome.

The sequenced sample consisted of CD8+ T cells from PBMCs. The V and J genes are TRBV27 and TRBJ2-1; tentative D call: TRBD1 (6 bases). This clonotype originated in a human donor in good health. The CDR3 nucleotides read TGTGCCAGCAGTTTAACAGGGATAGAGCAGTTCTTC. Amino acids: CASSLTGIEQFF.